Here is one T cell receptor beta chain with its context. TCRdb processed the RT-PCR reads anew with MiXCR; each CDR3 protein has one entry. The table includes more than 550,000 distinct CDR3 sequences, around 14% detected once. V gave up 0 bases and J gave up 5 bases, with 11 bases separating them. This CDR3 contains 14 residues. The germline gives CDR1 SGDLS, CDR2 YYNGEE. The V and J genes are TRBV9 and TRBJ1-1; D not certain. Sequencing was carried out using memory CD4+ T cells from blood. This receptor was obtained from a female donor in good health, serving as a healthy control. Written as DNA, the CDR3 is TGTGCCAGCAGCGTAGACCCCAGCGGGACTGAAGCTTTCTTT. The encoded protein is CASSVDPSGTEAFF. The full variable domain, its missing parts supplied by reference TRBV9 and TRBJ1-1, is DSGVTQTPKHLITATGQRVTLRCSPRSGDLSVYWYQQSLDQGLQFLIQYYNGEERAKGNILERFSAQQFPDLHSELNLSSLELGDSALYFCASSVDPSGTEAFFGQGTRLTVV.